This T cell receptor beta chain was obtained from a study of T cell changes during pregnancy in multiple sclerosis. Profiling relied on immunoSEQ multiplex PCR, and the TCRdb table lists in-frame clones only, not all of them. The profile shows tens of thousands of clones, under 95% of them singletons. This CDR3 has 14 residues. V was shortened by 8 bases and J by 5 bases, with 16 bases between the two germline ends. Germline assignment: CDR1 ENHRY and CDR2 SYGVKD. This chain joins TRBV10-3 and TRBJ1-5, with D possibly being TRBD1 (5 bases). The sequencing used peripheral blood, collected in the second trimester of pregnancy. The source of this sequence is a female donor in good health, enrolled as a control in a pregnancy study. In nucleotides, the CDR3 is TGTGCCATCGGGGCTACGGACGGTTATCAGCCCCAGCATTTT. Its translation: CAIGATDGYQPQHF.